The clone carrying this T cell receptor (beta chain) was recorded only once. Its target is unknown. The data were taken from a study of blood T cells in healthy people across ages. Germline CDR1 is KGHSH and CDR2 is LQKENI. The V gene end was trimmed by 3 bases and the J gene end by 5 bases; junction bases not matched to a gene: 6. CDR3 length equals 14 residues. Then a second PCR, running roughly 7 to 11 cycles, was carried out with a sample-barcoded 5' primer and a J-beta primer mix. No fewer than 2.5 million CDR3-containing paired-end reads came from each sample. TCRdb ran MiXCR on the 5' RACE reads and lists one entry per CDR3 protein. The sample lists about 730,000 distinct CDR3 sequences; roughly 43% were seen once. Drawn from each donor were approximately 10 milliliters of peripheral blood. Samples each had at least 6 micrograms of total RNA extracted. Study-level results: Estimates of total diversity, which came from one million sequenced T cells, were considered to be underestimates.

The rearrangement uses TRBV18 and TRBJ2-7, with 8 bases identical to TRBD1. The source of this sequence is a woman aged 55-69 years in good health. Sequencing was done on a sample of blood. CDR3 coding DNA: TGTGCCAGCTCACCCAGGGGGCACTGGGACGAGCAGTACTTC. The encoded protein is CASSPRGHWDEQYF.